These 31 T cell receptor beta chains were sequenced from one sample in a study of cytomegalovirus exposure and HLA in healthy donors. The PCR used 60 Vbeta and 13 Jbeta primers. Method: immunoSEQ multiplex PCR; TCRdb's copy keeps in-frame clones and lacks some. Here the sample spans 150,000 to 200,000 clones, approximately 82% being singletons. The specimen sequenced was PBMCs. The receptors shown here come from a woman aged 18-29 years in good health and CMV-seronegative.

This chain connects TRBV28 to TRBJ2-7, with TRBD2 matching 7 bases. Losses at the gene ends were 6 bases for V and 2 bases for J; bases not matched to a gene: 7. CDR1 is MDHEN and CDR2 is SYDVKM in the germline V gene. The CDR3 totals 14 residues. CDR3 region: CASSPGGITYEQYF. Written as DNA, the CDR3 is TGTGCCAGCAGCCCCGGGGGGATCACCTACGAGCAGTACTTC. Using reference TRBV28 and TRBJ2-7 for the parts outside the CDR3, the full variable domain is DVKVTQSSRYLVKRTGEKVFLECVQDMDHENMFWYRQDPGLGLRLIYFSYDVKMKEKGDIPEGYSVSREKKERFSLILESASTNQTSMYLCASSPGGITYEQYFGPGTRLTVT.

The rearrangement uses TRBV19 and TRBJ2-1; D call uncertain. This CDR3 has 11 amino acids. CDR1 and CDR2 (germline): LNHDA, SQIVND (reference sequence). The germline V and J ends were trimmed by 7 bases and 6 bases, with 7 bases remaining between them. The chain's CDR3 is CASKASNEQFF. CDR3 sequence (DNA): TGTGCCAGTAAAGCTAGCAATGAGCAGTTCTTC. Full variable domain (missing parts from reference TRBV19 and TRBJ2-1): DGGITQSPKYLFRKEGQNVTLSCEQNLNHDAMYWYRQDPGQGLRLIYYSQIVNDFQKGDIAEGYSVSREKKESFPLTVTSAQKNPTAFYLCASKASNEQFFGPGTRLTVL.

The V gene is TRBV10-2, the J gene TRBJ2-1, with D possibly TRBD1 on 6 matching bases. V shed 7 bases and J shed 3 bases, with 10 bases lying between them. Per germline, CDR1 WSHSY and CDR2 SAAADI. The CDR3 is 13 residues long. The CDR3 loop is CASTRDNYNEQFF. For the CDR3, the DNA is TGCGCCAGCACCCGGGACAACTACAATGAGCAGTTCTTC.

The rearrangement joins TRBV2 to TRBJ1-2; the match to TRBD1 covers 7 bases. The J segment lost 5 bases and the V segment lost 4 bases, leaving 10 bases of the junction unmatched. This CDR3 region has 15 residues. Germline values: CDR1 SNHLY, CDR2 FYNNEI. CDR3: CASSADRTHSYGYTF. In DNA, the CDR3 is TGTGCCAGCAGTGCGGACAGGACCCACTCTTATGGCTACACCTTC.

The rearrangement joins TRBV7-6 to TRBJ2-1; tentatively, D is TRBD2 (6 bases). V gave up 0 bases and J gave up 0 bases, with 9 bases separating them. Looked up from germline, CDR1 is SGHVS and CDR2 is FNYEAQ. This CDR3 has 16 residues. The CDR3 DNA is TGTGCCAGCAGCTTAGCTGCGGGGTCCTCCTACAATGAGCAGTTCTTC. Translation gives CASSLAAGSSYNEQFF.

CDR3 coding DNA: TGTGCCAGCAGCCTATATGGGGAGGGGAGGGGGTATGGCTACACCTTC. It is translated as CASSLYGEGRGYGYTF. V is TRBV5-4 and J is TRBJ1-2; a possible D gene is TRBD1 (6 bases). The length of the CDR3 is 16 residues. The germline CDR1 and CDR2 sequences are SGHNT and YYREEE (reference sequence). V shed 4 bases and J shed 5 bases, with 21 bases lying between them.

The V and J genes are TRBV15 and TRBJ2-3; D is perhaps TRBD1 (6 bases). Deletions cut 1 base from V and 2 bases from J, with 10 bases between. The germline CDR1 and CDR2 sequences are LNHNV and YYDKDF (reference sequence). The length of the CDR3 is 15 residues. This CDR3 is CATSRGQDNTDTQYF. In DNA form, the CDR3 reads TGTGCCACCAGCAGAGGACAGGACAACACAGATACGCAGTATTTT.

This chain links TRBV7-2 with TRBJ2-1, with 8 bases aligning to TRBD2. V shed 0 bases, J shed 6 bases, and the junction held 19 bases outside the gene matches. Germline loops: CDR1 SGHTA, CDR2 FQGNSA. CDR3 length: 20 amino acids. The CDR3 region is CASSLAGYWIAGRMSNEQFF. The CDR3 region has the DNA TGTGCCAGCAGCTTAGCGGGGTACTGGATAGCGGGAAGAATGAGCAATGAGCAGTTCTTC.

The genes are TRBV9 and TRBJ2-3; 8 bases map to TRBD1. J gave up 6 bases and V 1 base, and 1 base lay outside the gene matches. Per the germline V gene, CDR1 is SGDLS and CDR2 is YYNGEE. This CDR3 region has 13 residues. The CDR3 here is CASSVTGGDTQYF. Written as DNA, the CDR3 is TGTGCCAGCAGCGTAACAGGGGGGGATACGCAGTATTTT.

A word on this clone: One junction end disagrees with the germline gene, perhaps due to a read error. The chain is built from TRBV7-9 and TRBJ2-1; D perhaps matches TRBD2 (5 bases). The germline CDR1 and CDR2 sequences are SEHNR and FQNEAQ (reference sequence). The CDR3 is 16 amino acids. The CDR3 coding sequence is TGTTCCAGCAGCTTAGGTGGGGAGACCAACTACAATGAGCAGTTCTTC. Its protein product is CSSSLGGETNYNEQFF. The variable domain in full, completed from reference TRBV7-9 and TRBJ2-1, reads DTGVSQNPRHKITKRGQNVTFRCDPISEHNRLYWYRQTLGQGPEFLTYFQNEAQLEKSRLLSDRFSAERPKGSFSTLEIQRTEQGDSAMYLCSSSLGGETNYNEQFFGPGTRLTVL.

This chain joins TRBV4-3 and TRBJ1-1, with D possibly matching TRBD1 (5 bases). The V end was cut by 2 bases, the J end by 5 bases, with 9 bases between. The CDR3 is made up of 13 amino acids. Germline V gene data show CDR1 as LGHNA and CDR2 as YSLEER. CDR3 in DNA: TGCGCCAGCAGCCAATCCAGGGCGACTGAAGCTTTCTTT. This translates into CASSQSRATEAFF.

The V gene is TRBV19, the J gene TRBJ2-6; weak D call: TRBD2 (6 bases). Trimming shortened V by 3 bases and J by 12 bases, and 9 bases separated the two germline ends. Germline CDR1 is LNHDA and CDR2 is SQIVND (reference sequence). The CDR3 runs to 12 residues. The CDR3 DNA reads TGTGCCAGTAGTATGGGACTGTTCGTCCTGACTTTC. It yields the protein CASSMGLFVLTF. The full variable domain, completed using reference TRBV19 and TRBJ2-6, is DGGITQSPKYLFRKEGQNVTLSCEQNLNHDAMYWYRQDPGQGLRLIYYSQIVNDFQKGDIAEGYSVSREKKESFPLTVTSAQKNPTAFYLCASSMGLFVLTFGAGSRLTVL.

The gene calls are TRBV9 and TRBJ2-2; the match to TRBD2 covers 7 bases. There are 18 residues in the CDR3. The germline CDR1 and CDR2 sequences are SGDLS and YYNGEE. V shed 6 bases, J shed 3 bases, and the junction held 17 bases outside the gene matches. The CDR3 sequence is CASNSRAGRVQDTGELFF. For the CDR3, the DNA is TGTGCCAGCAACTCCCGGGCAGGGAGGGTTCAGGACACCGGGGAGCTGTTTTTT.

The CDR3, as DNA: TGCGCCAGCAGCCAACTTGAGACTAGCGGGAGTCCCCCAGATACGCAGTATTTT. This translates into CASSQLETSGSPPDTQYF. The chain links TRBV4-3 to TRBJ2-3, with 12 bases lining up with TRBD2. Germline V lookup: CDR1 LGHNA, CDR2 YSLEER. Losses at the gene ends were 2 bases for V and 4 bases for J; bases not matched to a gene: 10. The CDR3 extends over 18 amino acids.

The V call is TRBV2, the J call TRBJ2-2, with a possible D match to TRBD2 (6 bases). The CDR3 totals 13 residues. Per the germline V gene, CDR1 is SNHLY and CDR2 is FYNNEI. Trimming removed 6 bases from V and 1 base from J, with 6 bases in between. The CDR3 loop is CASRRENTGELFF. CDR3 bases: TGTGCCAGCAGGCGGGAGAACACCGGGGAGCTGTTTTTT.

V gene TRBV6-5 combines with J gene TRBJ2-5; no clear D gene. The end of the DNA aligns better with TRBJ2-7, so the J call may be wrong. CDR3 length: 14 residues. Germline CDR1 MNHEY, CDR2 SVGAGI. CDR3 protein: CASSYSVPSYEQYF. CDR3 in DNA: TGTGCCAGCAGTTACTCGGTGCCCTCCTACGAGCAGTACTTC.

The rearrangement joins TRBV5-1 to TRBJ1-1, with D unclear. Germline V lookup: CDR1 SGHRS, CDR2 YFSETQ. The CDR3 is 16 amino acids. V lost 3 bases and J 1 base, leaving 16 bases between the germline ends. Here the CDR3 reads CASSSFAGLSNTEAFF. CDR3 nucleotide sequence: TGCGCCAGCAGCTCGTTCGCCGGACTTTCGAACACTGAAGCTTTCTTT.

This clone was found once. This chain uses TRBV2 with TRBJ1-3; the D gene is possibly TRBD1 (5 bases). The CDR3 covers 14 residues. V was clipped by 6 bases and J by 4 bases, with 13 bases between them. Germline loops: CDR1 SNHLY, CDR2 FYNNEI. The CDR3 bases are TGTGCCAGCAGGACCCCAGGGATCGGAAACACCATATATTTT. The encoded protein is CASRTPGIGNTIYF.

The rearrangement joins TRBV29-1 to TRBJ2-1, with 11 positions matching TRBD2. CDR1 is SQVTM, CDR2 ANQGSEA, per germline. There are 14 residues in the CDR3. V lost 7 bases to trimming and J lost 3 bases; unmatched junction nucleotides: 5. The chain's CDR3 is CSAWTSGFYNEQFF. DNA of the CDR3: TGCAGCGCCTGGACTAGCGGGTTCTACAATGAGCAGTTCTTC.

The V gene is TRBV4-3, the J gene TRBJ2-7; 10 nucleotides align to TRBD1. The germline gives CDR1 LGHNA, CDR2 YSLEER. The ends lost 4 bases at V and 6 bases at J; junction bases unmatched: 9. The CDR3 consists of 15 residues. The CDR3 loop is CASSPVLGQGLEQYF. CDR3 nucleotide sequence: TGCGCCAGCAGCCCAGTCCTGGGACAGGGGCTCGAGCAGTACTTC.

In nucleotides, the CDR3 is TGTGCCAGCAGCCCCCGACTAGCGGGACACGAGACCCAGTACTTC. Translating gives CASSPRLAGHETQYF. The chain joins TRBV2 to TRBJ2-5; 11 bases align to TRBD2. The CDR3 has 15 residues. Trimming removed 6 bases from V and 5 bases from J; junction bases left unmatched: 8. Looked up from germline, CDR1 is SNHLY and CDR2 is FYNNEI.

This rearrangement joins TRBV7-2 to TRBJ1-1; a weak D match, TRBD1 (5 bases). Trimming removed 3 bases at V and 0 bases at J, with 8 bases between. CDR1 is SGHTA and CDR2 is FQGNSA in the germline V gene. The CDR3 runs to 14 residues. CDR3 DNA sequence: TGTGCCAGCAGCTTCGGGGGTATGAACACTGAAGCTTTCTTT. As protein: CASSFGGMNTEAFF.

V usage is TRBV4-3 and J usage is TRBJ2-7, with TRBD1 matching over 9 bases. This CDR3 is built from 15 residues. Germline lookup yields CDR1 LGHNA and CDR2 YSLEER. The V segment lost 0 bases and the J segment 4 bases; nucleotides outside the gene matches: 4. The CDR3 bases are TGCGCCAGCAGCCAAGACCCCGGGACAGGGTACGAGCAGTACTTC. It yields the protein CASSQDPGTGYEQYF.

V is TRBV5-8 and J is TRBJ1-2, with 7 bases that match TRBD1. CDR3 size: 14 residues. Germline CDR1 is SGHTS and CDR2 is YDEGEE. V was pared by 0 bases and J by 4 bases, with 3 bases of the junction left unmatched. The CDR3 nucleotides are TGTGCCAGCAGCTTGGGGGGACAGATCTATGGCTACACCTTC. It encodes CASSLGGQIYGYTF.

A word on this clone: An end of the junction differs from the germline gene, which may be a read error. The chain links TRBV4-3 to TRBJ2-1, with D perhaps matching TRBD1 (6 bases). The CDR3 covers 14 residues. The V gene's germline CDR1 is LGHNA and CDR2 YSLEER. This chain's CDR3 is CASSPVSRGNEQLF. The CDR3 region has the DNA TGCGCCAGCAGCCCAGTTAGCAGGGGCAATGAGCAGCTCTTC.

The CDR3 here is CASSLWGDGEQFF. The CDR3 coding sequence is TGTGCCAGCAGCTTATGGGGAGACGGTGAGCAGTTCTTC. This chain links TRBV7-2 with TRBJ2-1; perhaps TRBD2 as D (5 bases). The CDR3 length is 13 residues. From germline, CDR1 is SGHTA and CDR2 FQGNSA. Deletions cut 2 bases from V and 9 bases from J, with 11 bases between.

The rearrangement joins TRBV19 to TRBJ2-1, with 10 bases identical to TRBD1. The CDR3 sequence is 15 residues long. After removal of 6 bases from V and 4 bases from J, the junction contained 6 bases not matched to a gene. Germline values: CDR1 LNHDA, CDR2 SQIVND (reference sequence). The CDR3 loop is CASSDDRGLYNEQFF. The CDR3 coding sequence is TGTGCCAGTAGCGACGACAGGGGGCTATACAATGAGCAGTTCTTC.

V and J are TRBV15 and TRBJ2-7; 7 bases match TRBD2. Looked up from germline, CDR1 is LNHNV and CDR2 is YYDKDF (reference sequence). V shed 5 bases and J 2 bases; nucleotides not matched to a gene: 6. This CDR3 is 14 amino acids long. The CDR3 reads CATSRGGSPYEQYV. DNA for the CDR3: TGTGCCACCAGCCGTGGCGGGAGCCCCTACGAGCAGTACGTC.

V is TRBV4-1 and J is TRBJ2-3; 8 bases align to TRBD2. CDR1 is MGHRA and CDR2 is YSYEKL in the germline V gene. Losses at the gene ends were 3 bases for V and 1 base for J; bases not matched to a gene: 9. CDR3 size: 17 residues. In DNA, the CDR3 is TGCGCCAGCAGCCAGAGTGGAGCGGGAGCGGGCACAGATACGCAGTATTTT. Its protein product is CASSQSGAGAGTDTQYF.

CDR3 in amino acids: CASSDASGIPDIQYF. The CDR3 DNA is TGTGCCAGCAGTGATGCCTCGGGGATTCCTGACATTCAGTACTTC. The chain recombines TRBV6-6 with TRBJ2-4; possibly TRBD2 for D (5 bases). The CDR3 loop spans 15 amino acids. V shed 5 bases and J shed 8 bases, with 19 bases lying between them. CDR1 and CDR2 from the germline V gene are MNHNY and SVGAGI (reference sequence).

The sample holds one count of this clone. The chain uses TRBV30 and TRBJ2-7; D remains ambiguous. V was clipped by 4 bases and J by 3 bases, with 13 bases between them. The CDR3 sequence is 13 residues long. Germline values: CDR1 GTSNPN, CDR2 SVGIG (reference sequence). The CDR3 reads CAWTTQAHYEQYF. As DNA, the CDR3 is TGTGCCTGGACTACTCAAGCTCACTACGAGCAGTACTTC.